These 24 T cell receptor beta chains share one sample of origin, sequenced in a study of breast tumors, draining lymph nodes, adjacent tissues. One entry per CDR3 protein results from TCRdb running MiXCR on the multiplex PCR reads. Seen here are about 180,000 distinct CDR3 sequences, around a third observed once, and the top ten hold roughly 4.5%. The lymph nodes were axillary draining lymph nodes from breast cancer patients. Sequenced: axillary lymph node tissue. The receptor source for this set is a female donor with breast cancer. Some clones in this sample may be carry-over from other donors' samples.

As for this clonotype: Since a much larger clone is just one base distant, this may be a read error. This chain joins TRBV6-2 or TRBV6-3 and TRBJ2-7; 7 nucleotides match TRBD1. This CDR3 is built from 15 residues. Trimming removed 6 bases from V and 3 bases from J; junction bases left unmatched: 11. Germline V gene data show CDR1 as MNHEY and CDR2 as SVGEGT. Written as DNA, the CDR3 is TGTGCCAGCAGCCGCCCCCCCAGGGGGATCTACGAGCAGTACTTC. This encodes CASSRPPRGIYEQYF.

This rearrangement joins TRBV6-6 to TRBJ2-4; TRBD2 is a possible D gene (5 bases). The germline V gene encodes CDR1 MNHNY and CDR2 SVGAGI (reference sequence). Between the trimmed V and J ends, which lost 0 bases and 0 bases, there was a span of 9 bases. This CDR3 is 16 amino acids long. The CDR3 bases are TGTGCCAGCAGTTACTCGACCGGACTAGCCAAAAACATTCAGTACTTC. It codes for CASSYSTGLAKNIQYF.

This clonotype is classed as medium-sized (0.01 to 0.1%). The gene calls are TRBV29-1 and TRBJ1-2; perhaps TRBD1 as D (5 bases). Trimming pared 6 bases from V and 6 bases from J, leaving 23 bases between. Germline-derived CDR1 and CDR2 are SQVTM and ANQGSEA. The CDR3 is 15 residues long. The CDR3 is CSVAVGTGLWDGYTF. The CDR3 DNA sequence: TGCAGCGTCGCTGTCGGGACCGGACTATGGGATGGCTACACCTTC.

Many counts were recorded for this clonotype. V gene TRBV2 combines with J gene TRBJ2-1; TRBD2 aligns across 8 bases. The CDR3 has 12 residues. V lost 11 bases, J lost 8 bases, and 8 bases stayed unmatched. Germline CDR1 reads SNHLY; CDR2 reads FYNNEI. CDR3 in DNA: TGTGCCGCTCCGGGACTAGACTATGAGCAGTTCTTC. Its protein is CAAPGLDYEQFF. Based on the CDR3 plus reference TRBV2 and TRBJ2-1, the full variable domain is EPEVTQTPSHQVTQMGQEVILRCVPISNHLYFYWYRQILGQKVEFLVSFYNNEISEKSEIFDDQFSVERPDGSNFTLKIRSTKLEDSAMYFCAAPGLDYEQFFGPGTRLTVL.

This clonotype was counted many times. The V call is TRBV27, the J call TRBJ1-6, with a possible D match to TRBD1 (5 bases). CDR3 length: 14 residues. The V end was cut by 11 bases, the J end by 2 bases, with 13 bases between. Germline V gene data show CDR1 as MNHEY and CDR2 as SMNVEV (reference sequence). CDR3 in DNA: TGTGCCGCGTCAAGGGGTACCTATAATTCACCCCTCCACTTT. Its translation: CAASRGTYNSPLHF.

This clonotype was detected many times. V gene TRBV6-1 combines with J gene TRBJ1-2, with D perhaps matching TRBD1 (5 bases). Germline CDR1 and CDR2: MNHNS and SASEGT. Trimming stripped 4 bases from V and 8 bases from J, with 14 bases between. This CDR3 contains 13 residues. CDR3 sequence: CASSVDWEGGYTF. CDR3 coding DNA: TGTGCCAGCAGTGTGGACTGGGAGGGGGGCTACACCTTC.

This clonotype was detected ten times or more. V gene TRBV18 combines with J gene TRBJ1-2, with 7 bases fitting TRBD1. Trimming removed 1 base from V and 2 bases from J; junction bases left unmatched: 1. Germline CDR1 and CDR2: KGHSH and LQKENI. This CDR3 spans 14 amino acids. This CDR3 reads CASSPQDRNYGYTF. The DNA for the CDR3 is TGTGCCAGCTCACCACAGGACAGGAACTATGGCTACACCTTC.

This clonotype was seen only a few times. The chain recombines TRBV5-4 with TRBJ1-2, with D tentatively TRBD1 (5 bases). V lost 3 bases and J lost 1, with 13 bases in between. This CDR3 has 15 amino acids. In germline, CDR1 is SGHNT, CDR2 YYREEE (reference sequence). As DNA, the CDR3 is TGTGCCAGCAGCTCTGCGGGACCGAGTAACTATGGCTACACCTTC. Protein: CASSSAGPSNYGYTF.

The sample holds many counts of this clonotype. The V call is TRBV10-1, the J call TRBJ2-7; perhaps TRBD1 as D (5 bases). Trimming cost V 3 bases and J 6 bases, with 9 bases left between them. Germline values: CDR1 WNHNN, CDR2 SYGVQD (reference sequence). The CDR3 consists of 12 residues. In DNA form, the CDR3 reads TGCGCCAGCAGTGATCCAGGGTTCGAGCAGTACTTC. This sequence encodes CASSDPGFEQYF.

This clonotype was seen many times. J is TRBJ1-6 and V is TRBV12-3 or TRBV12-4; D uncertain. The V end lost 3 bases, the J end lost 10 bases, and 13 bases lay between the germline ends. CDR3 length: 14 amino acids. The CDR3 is CASSFGRVGSPLHF. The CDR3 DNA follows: TGTGCCAGCAGTTTCGGGCGGGTGGGGTCACCCCTCCACTTT.

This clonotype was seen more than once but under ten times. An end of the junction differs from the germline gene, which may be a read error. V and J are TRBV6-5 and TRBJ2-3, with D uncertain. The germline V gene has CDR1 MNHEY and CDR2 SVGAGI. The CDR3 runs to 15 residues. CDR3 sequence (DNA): TGTGCCAGCAGTCACTCCCTACAGTTCACAGATACGCAGTATTTT. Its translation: CASSHSLQFTDTQYF.

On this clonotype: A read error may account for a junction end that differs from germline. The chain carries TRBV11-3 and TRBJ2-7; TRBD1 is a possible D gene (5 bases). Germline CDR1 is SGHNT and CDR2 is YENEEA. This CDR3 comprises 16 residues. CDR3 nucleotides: TGTGCTAGCAGCCCCCACGGTCCAAGGCAGGGATGCGAGCAGTACTTC. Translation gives CASSPHGPRQGCEQYF. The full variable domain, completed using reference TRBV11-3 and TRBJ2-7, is EAGVVQSPRYKIIEKKQPVAFWCNPISGHNTLYWYLQNLGQGPELLIRYENEEAVDDSQLPKDRFSAERLKGVDSTLKIQPAELGDSAVYLCASSPHGPRQGCEQYFGPGTRLTVT.

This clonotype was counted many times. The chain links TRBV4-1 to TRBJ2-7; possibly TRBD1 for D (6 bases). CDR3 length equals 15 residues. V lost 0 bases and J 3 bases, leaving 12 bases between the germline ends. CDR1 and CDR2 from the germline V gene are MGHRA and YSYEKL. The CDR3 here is CASSQEVGRGYEQYF. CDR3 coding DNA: TGCGCCAGCAGCCAAGAGGTGGGCAGGGGCTACGAGCAGTACTTC.

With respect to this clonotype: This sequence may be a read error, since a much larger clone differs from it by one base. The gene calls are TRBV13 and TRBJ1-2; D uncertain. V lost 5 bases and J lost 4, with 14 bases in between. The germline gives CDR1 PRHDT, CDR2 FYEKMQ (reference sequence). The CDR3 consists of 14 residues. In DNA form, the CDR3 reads TGTGCCAGCAGCATACGCCGGGAGGTCTATGGCTACACCTTC. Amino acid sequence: CASSIRREVYGYTF.

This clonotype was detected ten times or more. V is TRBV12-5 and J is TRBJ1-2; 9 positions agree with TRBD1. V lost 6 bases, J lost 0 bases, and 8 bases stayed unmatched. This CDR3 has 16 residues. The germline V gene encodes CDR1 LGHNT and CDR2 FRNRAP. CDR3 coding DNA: TGTGCTAGTGGCATCGGCAACAGGGGGCCTAACTATGGCTACACCTTC. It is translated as CASGIGNRGPNYGYTF. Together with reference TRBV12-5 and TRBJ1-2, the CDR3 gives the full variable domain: DARVTQTPRHKVTEMGQEVTMRCQPILGHNTVFWYRQTMMQGLELLAYFRNRAPLDDSGMPKDRFSAEMPDATLATLKIQPSEPRDSAVYFCASGIGNRGPNYGYTFGSGTRLTVV.

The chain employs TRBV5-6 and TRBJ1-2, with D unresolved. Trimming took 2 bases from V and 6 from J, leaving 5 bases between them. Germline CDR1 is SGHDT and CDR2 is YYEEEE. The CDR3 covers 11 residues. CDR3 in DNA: TGTGCCAGCAGCTTAAGTGATGGCTACACCTTC. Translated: CASSLSDGYTF.

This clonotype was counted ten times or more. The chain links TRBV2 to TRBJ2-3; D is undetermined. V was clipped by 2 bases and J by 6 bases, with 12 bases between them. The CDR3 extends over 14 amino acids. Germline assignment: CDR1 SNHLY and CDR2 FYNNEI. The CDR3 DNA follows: TGTGCCAGCAGTGAAAGGGCAGTAGGGGATACGCAGTATTTT. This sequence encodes CASSERAVGDTQYF.

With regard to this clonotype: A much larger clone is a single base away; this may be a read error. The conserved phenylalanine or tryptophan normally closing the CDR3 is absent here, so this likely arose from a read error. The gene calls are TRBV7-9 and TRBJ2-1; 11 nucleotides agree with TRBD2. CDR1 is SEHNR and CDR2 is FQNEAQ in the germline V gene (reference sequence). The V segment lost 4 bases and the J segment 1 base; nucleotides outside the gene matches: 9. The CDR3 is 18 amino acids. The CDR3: CASSYKLLAGGSYNEQFL. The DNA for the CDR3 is TGTGCCAGCAGCTACAAACTCCTAGCGGGGGGTTCCTACAATGAGCAGTTCCTC.

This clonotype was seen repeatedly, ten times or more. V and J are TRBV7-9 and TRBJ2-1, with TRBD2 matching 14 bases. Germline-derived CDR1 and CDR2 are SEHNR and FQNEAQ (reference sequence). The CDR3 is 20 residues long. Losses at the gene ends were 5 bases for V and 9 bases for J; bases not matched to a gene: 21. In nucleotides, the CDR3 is TGTGCCAGCAGCCCCAACCCGACTTCAGGACTAGCGGGGGGCCTACGTGAGCAGTTCTTC. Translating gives CASSPNPTSGLAGGLREQFF.

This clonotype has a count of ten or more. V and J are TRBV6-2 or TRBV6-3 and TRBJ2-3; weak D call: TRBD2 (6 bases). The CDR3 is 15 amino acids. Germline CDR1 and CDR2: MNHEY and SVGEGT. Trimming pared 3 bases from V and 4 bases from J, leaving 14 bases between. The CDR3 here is CASSYSGLPADTQYF. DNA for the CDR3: TGTGCCAGCAGTTATTCAGGACTACCCGCAGATACGCAGTATTTT.

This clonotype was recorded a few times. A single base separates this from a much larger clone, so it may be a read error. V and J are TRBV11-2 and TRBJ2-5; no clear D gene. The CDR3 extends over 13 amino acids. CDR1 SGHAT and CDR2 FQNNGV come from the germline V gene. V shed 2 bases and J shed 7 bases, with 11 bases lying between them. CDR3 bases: TGTGCCAGCAGCTTAATTGTGCTCGCGACCCAGTACTTC. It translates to CASSLIVLATQYF. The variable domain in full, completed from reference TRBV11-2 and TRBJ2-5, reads EAGVAQSPRYKIIEKRQSVAFWCNPISGHATLYWYQQILGQGPKLLIQFQNNGVVDDSQLPKDRFSAERLKGVDSTLKIQPAKLEDSAVYLCASSLIVLATQYFGPGTRLLVL.

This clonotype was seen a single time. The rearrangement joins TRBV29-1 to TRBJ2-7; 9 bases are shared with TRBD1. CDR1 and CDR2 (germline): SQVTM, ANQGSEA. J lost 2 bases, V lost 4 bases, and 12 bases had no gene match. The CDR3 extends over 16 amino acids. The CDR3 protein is CSVAWDRDRVTYEQYF. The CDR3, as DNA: TGCAGCGTTGCTTGGGACCGGGACAGGGTCACCTACGAGCAGTACTTC.

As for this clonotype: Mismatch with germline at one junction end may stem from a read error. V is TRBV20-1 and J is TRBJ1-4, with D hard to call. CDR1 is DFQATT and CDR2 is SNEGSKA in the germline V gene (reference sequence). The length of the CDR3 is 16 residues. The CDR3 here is CSARDYGQVYNEKLFF. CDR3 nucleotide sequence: TGCAGTGCTAGAGATTATGGGCAGGTCTACAATGAGAAACTGTTTTTT.

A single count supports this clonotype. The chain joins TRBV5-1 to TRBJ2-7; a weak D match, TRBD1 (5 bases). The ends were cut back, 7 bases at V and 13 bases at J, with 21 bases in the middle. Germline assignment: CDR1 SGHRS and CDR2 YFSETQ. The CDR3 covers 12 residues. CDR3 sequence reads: CASRQFGHGHYF. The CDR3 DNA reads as TGCGCCAGCCGACAGTTTGGCCACGGGCACTACTTC. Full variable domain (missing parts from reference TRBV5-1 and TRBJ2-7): KAGVTQTPRYLIKTRGQQVTLSCSPISGHRSVSWYQQTPGQGLQFLFEYFSETQRNKGNFPGRFSGRQFSNSRSEMNVSTLELGDSALYLCASRQFGHGHYFGPGTRLTVT.